The 13 T cell receptor beta chains listed next were all sequenced from one sample in a study of cytotoxic CD8 clonotypes in ibrutinib-treated CLL. Assay: immunoSEQ multiplex PCR; the TCRdb copy retains only in-frame clones and omits some. The data show fewer than 75,000 clones, with approximately 71% seen just once and around two fifths held by the top ten. The sample in question was PBMCs, obtained after 12 months of ibrutinib treatment. The receptors shown here come from a human donor with chronic lymphocytic leukemia.

This chain connects TRBV29-1 to TRBJ2-3; D is perhaps TRBD2 (6 bases). Per the germline V gene, CDR1 is SQVTM and CDR2 is ANQGSEA. Between the trimmed V and J ends, which lost 7 bases and 0 bases, there was a span of 14 bases. There are 14 residues in the CDR3. Written as DNA, the CDR3 is TGCAGCGCGATAGCGGATATAAGCACAGATACGCAGTATTTT. The encoded protein is CSAIADISTDTQYF.

Regarding this clone: Other DNA sequences in the same sample also yield this CDR3. The CDR3 loop is CASSQDRLNQPQHF. Here the CDR3 DNA reads TGCGCCAGCAGCCAAGACAGGCTCAATCAGCCCCAGCATTTT. The chain combines TRBV4-3 with TRBJ1-5; D not resolved. Germline loops: CDR1 LGHNA, CDR2 YSLEER. The V and J ends lost 0 bases and 3 bases respectively, with 6 bases between them. The CDR3 totals 14 residues.

The V and J genes are TRBV10-3 and TRBJ1-2, with 9 bases that match TRBD1. V lost 10 bases and J lost 4; bases outside the gene matches: 7. In germline, CDR1 is ENHRY, CDR2 SYGVKD. There are 13 residues in the CDR3. This chain's CDR3 is CATTGQGVYGYTF. CDR3 DNA sequence: TGTGCCACCACGGGACAGGGAGTCTATGGCTACACCTTC.

The V and J genes are TRBV5-1 and TRBJ1-1; D may be TRBD1 (6 bases). Trimming left V 3 bases short and J 0 bases short, with 12 bases between. The CDR3 totals 15 residues. Germline V gene lookup returns CDR1 SGHRS and CDR2 YFSETQ. The CDR3 loop is CASSWTDALNTEAFF. The CDR3 nucleotides are TGCGCCAGCAGCTGGACAGACGCCTTGAACACTGAAGCTTTCTTT.

J is TRBJ2-1 and V is TRBV28, with TRBD1 matching over 7 bases. Germline values: CDR1 MDHEN, CDR2 SYDVKM. The CDR3 is made up of 12 amino acids. V lost 7 bases and J lost 10; bases outside the gene matches: 7. In DNA form, the CDR3 reads TGTGCCAGCAAAACCAGGGGGTACGAGCAGTTCTTC. It codes for CASKTRGYEQFF.

The chain carries TRBV11-1 and TRBJ2-5, with 7 bases identical to TRBD1. Germline lookup yields CDR1 SGHAT and CDR2 FQDESV (reference sequence). This CDR3 comprises 13 residues. V was clipped by 6 bases and J by 5 bases; unmatched bases: 6. CDR3 region: CASRPTGAETQYF. CDR3 bases: TGTGCCAGCAGACCTACAGGGGCCGAGACCCAGTACTTC.

This clone has just a few counts. This chain joins TRBV7-8 and TRBJ2-5; D gene uncertain. CDR1 is SGHVS and CDR2 is FQNEAQ in the germline V gene. V was shortened by 1 base and J by 1 base, with 13 bases between the two germline ends. The CDR3 runs to 16 residues. CDR3 amino acids: CASSLGPGTSQETQYF. The CDR3, as DNA: TGTGCCAGCAGCTTAGGCCCTGGCACCTCCCAAGAGACCCAGTACTTC.

The V gene is TRBV28, the J gene TRBJ1-2, with D possibly being TRBD1 (5 bases). The CDR3 runs 13 residues. The ends were cut back, 5 bases at V and 8 bases at J, with 15 bases in the middle. Germline CDR1 MDHEN, CDR2 SYDVKM. The CDR3 DNA reads as TGTGCCAGCAGTCTCCGGGGACTCAGAGGCTACACCTTC. It yields the protein CASSLRGLRGYTF.

The gene calls are TRBV29-1 and TRBJ2-3; D unclear. There are 12 residues in the CDR3. Germline V gene data show CDR1 as SQVTM and CDR2 as ANQGSEA. V gave up 4 bases and J gave up 4 bases, with 9 bases separating them. CDR3 loop: CSVVAVSDTQYF. The CDR3 DNA reads as TGCAGCGTTGTGGCGGTTTCAGATACGCAGTATTTT.

The rearrangement joins TRBV18 to TRBJ2-2, with 7 positions matching TRBD1. Germline assignment: CDR1 KGHSH and CDR2 LQKENI. The CDR3 has 16 residues. V shed 6 bases and J 1 base; nucleotides not matched to a gene: 8. The CDR3 loop is CASSPIGTENTGELFF. CDR3 DNA: TGTGCCAGCTCGCCCATAGGGACAGAGAACACCGGGGAGCTGTTTTTT.

The chain combines TRBV29-1 with TRBJ2-2; 8 nucleotides agree with TRBD1. V dropped 7 bases and J dropped 3; count of bases not matched to a gene: 7. From germline, CDR1 is SQVTM and CDR2 ANQGSEA. This CDR3 contains 14 residues. DNA of the CDR3: TGCAGCGCCCTGGACAGGGTCGACACCGGGGAGCTGTTTTTT. It yields the protein CSALDRVDTGELFF.

This clone was seen only a few times. The chain has TRBV6-6 and TRBJ1-1, with a possible D match to TRBD1 (5 bases). Germline assignment: CDR1 MNHNY and CDR2 SVGAGI (reference sequence). Trimming cost V 5 bases and J 1 base, with 11 bases left between them. The CDR3 is 14 residues long. CDR3 nucleotide sequence: TGTGCCAGCAGTCGGGGGGGGTGGAACACTGAAGCTTTCTTT. Amino acid sequence: CASSRGGWNTEAFF.

The rearrangement joins TRBV5-5 to TRBJ2-3, with unresolved D. This CDR3 has 15 amino acids. The V end lost 1 base, the J end lost 5 bases, and 14 bases lay between the germline ends. Germline V gene lookup returns CDR1 SGHKS and CDR2 YYEKEE (reference sequence). In DNA form, the CDR3 reads TGTGCCAGCAGCTTGACCCCCTCTTCCCGAGATACGCAGTATTTT. Translated: CASSLTPSSRDTQYF.